A selection of T cell receptor beta chains follows, all from one sample in a study of identical twins. Via MiXCR, TCRdb re-called the 5' RACE reads, giving one row per CDR3 protein. The sample has hundreds of thousands of distinct CDR3 sequences; around 8.6% are singletons. These data are also associated with another study on yellow fever vaccine responses in identical twins.

The sequenced sample consisted of PBMCs. The receptors originated from a woman aged 18-29 years in good health. CDR3s leave out the opening cysteine and the closing phenylalanine or tryptophan. Each record gives: J gene, V gene, D gene, CDR3 protein. D genes are given only for firm matches.

j_call: TRBJ2-3; v_call: TRBV7-9; d_call: NA; cdr3_aa: ASSLRGDTDTQY
j_call: TRBJ2-3; v_call: TRBV6-5; d_call: NA; cdr3_aa: ASRSSSPDTQY
j_call: TRBJ2-5; v_call: TRBV11-2; d_call: TRBD1; cdr3_aa: ASSSATGVLETQY
j_call: TRBJ2-7; v_call: TRBV3-1; d_call: TRBD2; cdr3_aa: ASSQRGTRFEYEQY
j_call: TRBJ2-1; v_call: TRBV7-9; d_call: NA; cdr3_aa: ASSAGPKQF
j_call: TRBJ2-1; v_call: TRBV7-2; d_call: TRBD2; cdr3_aa: ASSPFGTRYNEQF
j_call: TRBJ2-5; v_call: TRBV28; d_call: NA; cdr3_aa: ASSAPGTPSLGETQY
j_call: TRBJ2-7; v_call: TRBV29-1; d_call: TRBD2; cdr3_aa: SVEDPTREAYEQY
j_call: TRBJ2-3; v_call: TRBV10-2; d_call: TRBD2; cdr3_aa: ASSESQLAVPFGGDTQY
j_call: TRBJ2-1; v_call: TRBV7-9; d_call: NA; cdr3_aa: ASSSIPGDEQF
j_call: TRBJ1-5; v_call: TRBV5-5; d_call: NA; cdr3_aa: ASSSLTRGKRNQPQH
j_call: TRBJ2-4; v_call: TRBV25-1; d_call: NA; cdr3_aa: ASSEMSGKNIQY
j_call: TRBJ2-5; v_call: TRBV9; d_call: NA; cdr3_aa: ASSAELQGWETQY
j_call: TRBJ2-1; v_call: TRBV15; d_call: NA; cdr3_aa: ATSRVAGGTYNEEF
j_call: TRBJ2-4; v_call: TRBV14; d_call: NA; cdr3_aa: ASSQVPAESHNKNIQY
j_call: TRBJ2-1; v_call: TRBV27; d_call: NA; cdr3_aa: ASGRYNHHEQF
j_call: TRBJ2-7; v_call: TRBV7-8; d_call: NA; cdr3_aa: ASSYRDGSYEQY
j_call: TRBJ1-5; v_call: TRBV3-1; d_call: NA; cdr3_aa: ASSSRTAGNQPQH